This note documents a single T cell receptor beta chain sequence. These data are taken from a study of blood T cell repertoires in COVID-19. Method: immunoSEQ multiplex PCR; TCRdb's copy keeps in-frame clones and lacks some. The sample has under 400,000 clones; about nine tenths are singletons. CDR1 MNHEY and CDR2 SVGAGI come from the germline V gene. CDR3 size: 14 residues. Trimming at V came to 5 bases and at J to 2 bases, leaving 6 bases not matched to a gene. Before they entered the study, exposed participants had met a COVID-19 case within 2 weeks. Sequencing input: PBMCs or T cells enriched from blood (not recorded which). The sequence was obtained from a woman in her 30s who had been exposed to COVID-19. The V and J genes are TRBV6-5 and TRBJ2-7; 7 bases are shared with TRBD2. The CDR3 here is CASSTAGVPYEQYF. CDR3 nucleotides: TGTGCCAGCAGTACTGCGGGGGTCCCCTACGAGCAGTACTTC.